The entry below describes one T cell receptor beta chain. This sample stems from a study of blood T cell repertoires in COVID-19. Background on the study: Some COVID-19 samples were acute and others convalescent; all came from the United States, Italy and Spain.

J gave up 7 bases and V 6 bases, and 5 bases lay outside the gene matches. The CDR3 contains 12 residues. The repertoire was sequenced with immunoSEQ multiplex PCR; TCRdb's copy has only in-frame clones and lacks some. Of some 160,000 clones in the sample, approximately 91% were seen once. The chain couples TRBV12-3 or TRBV12-4 to TRBJ1-2; the match to TRBD1 covers 7 bases. The source is a man between 18 and 35 years old with acute or convalescent COVID-19. The sample consisted of peripheral blood. The CDR3 DNA follows: TGTGCCAGCAGGACAGGGATCGGTGGCTACACCTTC. This encodes CASRTGIGGYTF.